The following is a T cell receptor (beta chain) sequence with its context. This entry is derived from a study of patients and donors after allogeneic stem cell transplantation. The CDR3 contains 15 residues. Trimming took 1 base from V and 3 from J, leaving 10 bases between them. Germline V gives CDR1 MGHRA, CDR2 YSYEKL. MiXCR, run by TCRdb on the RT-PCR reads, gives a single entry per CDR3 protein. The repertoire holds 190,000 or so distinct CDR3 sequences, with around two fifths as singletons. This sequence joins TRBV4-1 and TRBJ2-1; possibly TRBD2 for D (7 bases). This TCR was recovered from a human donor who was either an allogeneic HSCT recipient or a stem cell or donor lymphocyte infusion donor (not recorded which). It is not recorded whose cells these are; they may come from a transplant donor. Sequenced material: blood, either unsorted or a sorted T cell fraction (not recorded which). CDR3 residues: CASSQGRGLYNEQFF. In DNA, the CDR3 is TGCGCCAGCAGCCAAGGGCGGGGGCTCTACAATGAGCAGTTCTTC.